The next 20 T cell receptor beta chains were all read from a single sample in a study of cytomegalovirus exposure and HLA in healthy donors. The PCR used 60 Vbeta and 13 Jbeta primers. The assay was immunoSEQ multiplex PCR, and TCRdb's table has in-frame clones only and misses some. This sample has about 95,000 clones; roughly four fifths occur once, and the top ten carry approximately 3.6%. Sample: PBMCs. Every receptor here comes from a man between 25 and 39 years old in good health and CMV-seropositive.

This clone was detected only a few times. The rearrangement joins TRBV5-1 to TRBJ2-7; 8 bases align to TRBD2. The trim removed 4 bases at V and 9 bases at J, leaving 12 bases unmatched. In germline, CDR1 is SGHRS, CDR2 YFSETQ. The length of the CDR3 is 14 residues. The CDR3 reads CASSIPQSGGSQYF. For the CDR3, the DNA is TGCGCCAGCAGCATTCCCCAGTCGGGAGGGTCGCAGTACTTC.

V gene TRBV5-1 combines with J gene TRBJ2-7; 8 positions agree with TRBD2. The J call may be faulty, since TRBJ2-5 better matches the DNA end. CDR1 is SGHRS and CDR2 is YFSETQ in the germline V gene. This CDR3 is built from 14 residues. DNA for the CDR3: TGCGCCAGCAGCCCGATAGCGGGACAAGAGACCCAGTACTTC. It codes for CASSPIAGQETQYF.

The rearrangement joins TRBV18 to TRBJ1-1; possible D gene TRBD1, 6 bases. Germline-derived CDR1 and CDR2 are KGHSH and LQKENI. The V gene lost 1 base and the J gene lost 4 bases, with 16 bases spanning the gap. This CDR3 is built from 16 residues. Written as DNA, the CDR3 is TGTGCCAGCTCACCACTAGACGCTGGGGGCGGCACTGAAGCTTTCTTT. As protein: CASSPLDAGGGTEAFF.

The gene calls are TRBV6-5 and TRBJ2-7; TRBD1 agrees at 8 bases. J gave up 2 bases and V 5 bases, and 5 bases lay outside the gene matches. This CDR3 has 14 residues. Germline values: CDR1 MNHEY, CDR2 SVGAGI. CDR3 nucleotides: TGTGCCAGCAGTGGTGGGACAGGCCCCTACGAGCAGTACTTC. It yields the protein CASSGGTGPYEQYF.

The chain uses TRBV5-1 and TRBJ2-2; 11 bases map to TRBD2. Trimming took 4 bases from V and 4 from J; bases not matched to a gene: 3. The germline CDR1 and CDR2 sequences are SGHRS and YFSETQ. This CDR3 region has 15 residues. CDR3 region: CASSPGLAGTGELFF. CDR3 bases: TGCGCCAGCAGCCCTGGACTAGCGGGCACCGGGGAGCTGTTTTTT. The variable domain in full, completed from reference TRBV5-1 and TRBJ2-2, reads KAGVTQTPRYLIKTRGQQVTLSCSPISGHRSVSWYQQTPGQGLQFLFEYFSETQRNKGNFPGRFSGRQFSNSRSEMNVSTLELGDSALYLCASSPGLAGTGELFFGEGSRLTVL.

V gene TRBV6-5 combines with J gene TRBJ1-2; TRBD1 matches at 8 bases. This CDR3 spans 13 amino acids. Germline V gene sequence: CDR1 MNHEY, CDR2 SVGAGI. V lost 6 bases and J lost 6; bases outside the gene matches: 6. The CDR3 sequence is CASRSDRGHGYTF. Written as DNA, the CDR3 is TGTGCCAGCAGGAGCGACAGGGGCCATGGCTACACCTTC.

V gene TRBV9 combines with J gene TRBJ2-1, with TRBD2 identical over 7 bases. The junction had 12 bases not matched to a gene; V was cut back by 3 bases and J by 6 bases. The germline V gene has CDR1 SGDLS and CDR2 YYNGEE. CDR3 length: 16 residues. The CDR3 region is CASSDQLASPGNEQFF. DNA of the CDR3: TGTGCCAGCAGCGATCAACTAGCGTCTCCGGGCAATGAGCAGTTCTTC.

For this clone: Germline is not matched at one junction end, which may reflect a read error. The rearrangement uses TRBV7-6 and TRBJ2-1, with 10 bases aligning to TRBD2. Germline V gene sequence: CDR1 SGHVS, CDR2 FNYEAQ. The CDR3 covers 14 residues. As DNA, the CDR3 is TGTACCAGCAGCTTGAGCGGGAGGGTCGATGAGCAGTTCTTC. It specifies CTSSLSGRVDEQFF.

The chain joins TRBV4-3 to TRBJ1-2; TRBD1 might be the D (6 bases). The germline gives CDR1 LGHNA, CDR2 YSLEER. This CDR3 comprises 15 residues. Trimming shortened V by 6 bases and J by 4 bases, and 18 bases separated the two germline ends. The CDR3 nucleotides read TGCGCCAGCAGTCGCGCACAGGGTGGCGGCTATGGCTACACCTTC. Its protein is CASSRAQGGGYGYTF.

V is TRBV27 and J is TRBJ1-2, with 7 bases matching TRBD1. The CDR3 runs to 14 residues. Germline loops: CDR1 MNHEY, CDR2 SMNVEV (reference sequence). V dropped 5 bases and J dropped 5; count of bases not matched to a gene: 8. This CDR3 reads CASSAGGLRYGYTF. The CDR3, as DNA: TGTGCCAGCAGTGCAGGGGGGCTTAGGTATGGCTACACCTTC.

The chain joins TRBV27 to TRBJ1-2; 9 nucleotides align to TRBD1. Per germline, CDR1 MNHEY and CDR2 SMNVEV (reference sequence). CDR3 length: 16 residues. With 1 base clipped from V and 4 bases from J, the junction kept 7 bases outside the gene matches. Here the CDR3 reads CASSLYRGPYSYGYTF. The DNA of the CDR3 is TGTGCCAGCAGTTTATACAGGGGGCCCTACTCCTATGGCTACACCTTC.

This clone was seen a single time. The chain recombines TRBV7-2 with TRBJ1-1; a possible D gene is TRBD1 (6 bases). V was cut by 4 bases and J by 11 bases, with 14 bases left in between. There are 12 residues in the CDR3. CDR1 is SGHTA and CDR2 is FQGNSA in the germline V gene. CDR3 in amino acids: CASSSQGFRAFF. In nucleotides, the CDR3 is TGTGCCAGCAGCTCTCAGGGGTTCAGGGCTTTCTTT.

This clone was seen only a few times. This chain's CDR3 is CASRAPEGNTEAFF. DNA for the CDR3: TGTGCCAGCAGGGCCCCGGAGGGGAACACTGAAGCTTTCTTT. The gene calls are TRBV5-4 and TRBJ1-1; no reliable D call. This CDR3 has 14 residues. Germline CDR1 reads SGHNT; CDR2 reads YYREEE (reference sequence). V was shortened by 5 bases and J by 1 base, with 12 bases between the two germline ends.

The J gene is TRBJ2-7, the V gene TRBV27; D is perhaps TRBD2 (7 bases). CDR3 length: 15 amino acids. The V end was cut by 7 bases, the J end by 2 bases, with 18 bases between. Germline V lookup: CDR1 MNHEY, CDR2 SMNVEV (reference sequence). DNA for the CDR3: TGTGCCAGCATGGCCCCTGGGGGGGCGACCTACGAGCAGTACTTC. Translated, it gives CASMAPGGATYEQYF.

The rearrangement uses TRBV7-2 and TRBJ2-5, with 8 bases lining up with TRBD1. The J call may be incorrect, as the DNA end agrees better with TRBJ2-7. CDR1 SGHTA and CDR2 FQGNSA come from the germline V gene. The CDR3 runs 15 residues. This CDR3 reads CASSWDRHSSYEQYF. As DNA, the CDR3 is TGTGCCAGCAGCTGGGACAGGCATTCCTCCTACGAGCAGTACTTC.

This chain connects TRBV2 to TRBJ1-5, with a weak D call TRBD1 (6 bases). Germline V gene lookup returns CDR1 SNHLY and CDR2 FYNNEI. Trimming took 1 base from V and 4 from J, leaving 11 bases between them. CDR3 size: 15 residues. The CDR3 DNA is TGTGCCAGCAGTGAAGATAGTCAGGGGAATCAGCCCCAGCATTTT. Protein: CASSEDSQGNQPQHF.

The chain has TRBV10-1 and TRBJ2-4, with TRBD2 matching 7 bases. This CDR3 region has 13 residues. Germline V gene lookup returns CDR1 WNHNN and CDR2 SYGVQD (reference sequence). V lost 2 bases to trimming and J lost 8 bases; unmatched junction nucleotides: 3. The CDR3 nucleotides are TGCGCCAGCAGTGAGAGCGGGGTCGACATTCAGTACTTC. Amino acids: CASSESGVDIQYF.

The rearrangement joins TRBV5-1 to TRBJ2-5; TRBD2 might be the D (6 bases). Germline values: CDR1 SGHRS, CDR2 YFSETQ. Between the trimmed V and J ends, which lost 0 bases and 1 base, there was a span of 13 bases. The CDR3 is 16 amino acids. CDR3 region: CASSLAAGGFQETQYF. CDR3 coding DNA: TGCGCCAGCAGCTTGGCGGCCGGGGGATTCCAAGAGACCCAGTACTTC.

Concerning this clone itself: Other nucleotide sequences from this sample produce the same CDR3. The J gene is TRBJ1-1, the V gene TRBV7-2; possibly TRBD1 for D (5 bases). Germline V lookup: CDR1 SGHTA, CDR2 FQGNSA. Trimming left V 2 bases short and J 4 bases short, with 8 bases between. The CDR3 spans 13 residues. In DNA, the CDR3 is TGTGCCAGCAGCTTAATTCAGGGCACTGAAGCTTTCTTT. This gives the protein CASSLIQGTEAFF.

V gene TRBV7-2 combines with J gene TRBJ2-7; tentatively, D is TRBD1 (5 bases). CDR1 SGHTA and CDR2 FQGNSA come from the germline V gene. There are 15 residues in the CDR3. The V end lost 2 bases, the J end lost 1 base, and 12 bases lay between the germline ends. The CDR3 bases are TGTGCCAGCAGCTTAAGGCAGGGCAGGTCCTACGAGCAGTACTTC. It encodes CASSLRQGRSYEQYF.